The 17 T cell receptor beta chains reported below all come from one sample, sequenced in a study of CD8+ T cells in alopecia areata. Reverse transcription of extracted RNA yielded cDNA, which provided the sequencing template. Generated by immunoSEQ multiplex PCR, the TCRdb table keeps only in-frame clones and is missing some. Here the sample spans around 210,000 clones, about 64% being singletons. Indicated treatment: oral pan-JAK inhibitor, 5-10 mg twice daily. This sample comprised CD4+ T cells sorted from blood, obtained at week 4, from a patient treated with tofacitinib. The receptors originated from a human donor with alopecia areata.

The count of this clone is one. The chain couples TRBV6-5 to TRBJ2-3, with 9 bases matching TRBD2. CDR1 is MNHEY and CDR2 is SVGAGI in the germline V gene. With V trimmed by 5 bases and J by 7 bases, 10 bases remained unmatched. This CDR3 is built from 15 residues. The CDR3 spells CASSPRAGGRNTQYF. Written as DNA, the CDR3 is TGTGCCAGCAGTCCGCGGGCGGGGGGGAGAAATACGCAGTATTTT.

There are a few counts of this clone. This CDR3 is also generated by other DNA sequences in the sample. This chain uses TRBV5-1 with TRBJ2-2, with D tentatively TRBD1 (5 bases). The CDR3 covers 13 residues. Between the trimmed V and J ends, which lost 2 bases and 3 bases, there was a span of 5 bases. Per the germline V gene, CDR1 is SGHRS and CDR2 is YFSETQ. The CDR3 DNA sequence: TGCGCCAGCAGCTTAGGGGACACCGGGGAGCTGTTTTTT. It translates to CASSLGDTGELFF.

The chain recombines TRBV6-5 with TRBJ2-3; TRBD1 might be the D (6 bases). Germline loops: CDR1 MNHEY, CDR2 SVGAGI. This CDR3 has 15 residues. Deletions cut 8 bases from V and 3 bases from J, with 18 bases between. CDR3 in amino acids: CASRRWGQGTDTQYF. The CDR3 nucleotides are TGTGCCAGCCGCCGATGGGGGCAGGGAACAGATACGCAGTATTTT.

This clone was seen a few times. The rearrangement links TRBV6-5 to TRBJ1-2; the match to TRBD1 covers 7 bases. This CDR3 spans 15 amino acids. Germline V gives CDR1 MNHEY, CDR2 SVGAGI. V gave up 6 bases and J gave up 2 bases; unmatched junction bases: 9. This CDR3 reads CASSEGQQENYGYTF. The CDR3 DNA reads TGTGCCAGCAGCGAGGGACAGCAGGAAAACTATGGCTACACCTTC.

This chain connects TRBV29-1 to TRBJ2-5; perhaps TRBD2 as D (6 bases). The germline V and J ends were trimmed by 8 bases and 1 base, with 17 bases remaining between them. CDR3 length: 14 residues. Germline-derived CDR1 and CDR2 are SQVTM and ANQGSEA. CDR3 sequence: CSHERAGFQETQYF. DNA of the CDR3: TGCAGCCATGAGCGGGCGGGGTTCCAAGAGACCCAGTACTTC. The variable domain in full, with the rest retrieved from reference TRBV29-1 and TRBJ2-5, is SAVISQKPSRDICQRGTSLTIQCQVDSQVTMMFWYRQQPGQSLTLIATANQGSEATYESGFVIDKFPISRPNLTFSTLTVSNMSPEDSSIYLCSHERAGFQETQYFGPGTRLLVL.

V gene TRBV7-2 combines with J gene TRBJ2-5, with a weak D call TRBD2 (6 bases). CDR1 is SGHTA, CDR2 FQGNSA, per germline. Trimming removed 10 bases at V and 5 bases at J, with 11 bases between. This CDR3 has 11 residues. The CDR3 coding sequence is TGTGCCAATGGGGGGTCGGAGACCCAGTACTTC. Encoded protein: CANGGSETQYF.

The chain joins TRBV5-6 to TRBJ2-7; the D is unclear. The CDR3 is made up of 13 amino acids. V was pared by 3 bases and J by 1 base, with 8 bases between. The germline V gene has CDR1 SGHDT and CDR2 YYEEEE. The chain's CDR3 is CASSWGGSYEQYF. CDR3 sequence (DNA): TGTGCCAGCAGCTGGGGTGGATCCTACGAGCAGTACTTC.

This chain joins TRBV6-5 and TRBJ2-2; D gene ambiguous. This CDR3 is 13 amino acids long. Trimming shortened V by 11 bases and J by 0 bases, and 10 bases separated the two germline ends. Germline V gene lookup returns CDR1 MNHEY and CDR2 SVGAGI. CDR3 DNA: TGTGCCTCCAGGTATTCGAACACCGGGGAGCTGTTTTTT. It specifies CASRYSNTGELFF.

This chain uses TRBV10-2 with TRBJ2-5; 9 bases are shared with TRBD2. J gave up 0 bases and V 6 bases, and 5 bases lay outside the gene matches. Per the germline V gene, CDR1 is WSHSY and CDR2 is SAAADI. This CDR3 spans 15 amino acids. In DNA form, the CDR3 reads TGCGCCAGCAGGACGGGACTAGCATACCAAGAGACCCAGTACTTC. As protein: CASRTGLAYQETQYF.

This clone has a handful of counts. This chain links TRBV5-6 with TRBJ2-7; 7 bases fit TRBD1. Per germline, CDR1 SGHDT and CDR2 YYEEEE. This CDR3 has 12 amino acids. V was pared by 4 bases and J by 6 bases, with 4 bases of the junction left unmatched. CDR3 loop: CASSNNRGEQYF. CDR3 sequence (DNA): TGTGCCAGCAGCAACAACAGGGGCGAGCAGTACTTC.

For the CDR3, the DNA is TGTGCCAGCAGCGTAGGGACAGAAGAGACCCAGTACTTC. Its translation is CASSVGTEETQYF. The chain couples TRBV9 to TRBJ2-5; D is perhaps TRBD1 (6 bases). The CDR3 loop spans 13 amino acids. Germline V CDR1 and CDR2: SGDLS, YYNGEE. V gave up 0 bases and J gave up 3 bases, with 6 bases separating them.

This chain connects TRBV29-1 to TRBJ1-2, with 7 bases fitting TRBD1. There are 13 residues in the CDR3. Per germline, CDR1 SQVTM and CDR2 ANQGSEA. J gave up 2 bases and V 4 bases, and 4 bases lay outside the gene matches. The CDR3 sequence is CSVVQGSNYGYTF. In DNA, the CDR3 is TGCAGCGTTGTACAGGGGTCGAACTATGGCTACACCTTC.

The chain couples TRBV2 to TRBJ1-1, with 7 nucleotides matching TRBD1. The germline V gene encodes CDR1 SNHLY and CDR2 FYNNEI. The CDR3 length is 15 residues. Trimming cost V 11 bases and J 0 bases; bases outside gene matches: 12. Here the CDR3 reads CAGRRGGPVNTEAFF. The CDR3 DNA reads TGTGCCGGGCGACGAGGGGGCCCGGTGAACACTGAAGCTTTCTTT.

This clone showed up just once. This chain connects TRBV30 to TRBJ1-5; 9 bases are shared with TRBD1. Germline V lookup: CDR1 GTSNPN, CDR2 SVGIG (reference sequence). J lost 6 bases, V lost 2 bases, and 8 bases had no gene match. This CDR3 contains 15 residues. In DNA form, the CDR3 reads TGTGCCTGGAGTACGGACAGGGGAGGAATTCAGCCCCAGCATTTT. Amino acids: CAWSTDRGGIQPQHF.

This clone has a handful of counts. The CDR3 here is CASSARGLAENIQYF. Written as DNA, the CDR3 is TGTGCCAGCAGCGCCCGGGGACTAGCGGAAAACATTCAGTACTTC. The rearrangement joins TRBV7-9 to TRBJ2-4, with 11 positions matching TRBD2. The ends lost 5 bases at V and 5 bases at J; junction bases unmatched: 5. In germline, CDR1 is SEHNR, CDR2 FQNEAQ (reference sequence). The CDR3 extends over 15 amino acids.

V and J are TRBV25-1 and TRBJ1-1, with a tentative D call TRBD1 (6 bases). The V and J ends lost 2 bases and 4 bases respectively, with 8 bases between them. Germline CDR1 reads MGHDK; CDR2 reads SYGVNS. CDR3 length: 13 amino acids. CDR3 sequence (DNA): TGTGCCAGCAGTGAACAAGGGGGCACTGAAGCTTTCTTT. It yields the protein CASSEQGGTEAFF.

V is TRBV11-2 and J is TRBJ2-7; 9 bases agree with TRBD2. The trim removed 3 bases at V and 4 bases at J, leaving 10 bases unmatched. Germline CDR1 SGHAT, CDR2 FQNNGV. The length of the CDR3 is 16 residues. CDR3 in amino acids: CASSFTIAGEQYEQYF. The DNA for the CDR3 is TGTGCCAGCAGCTTTACCATAGCGGGGGAGCAATACGAGCAGTACTTC.